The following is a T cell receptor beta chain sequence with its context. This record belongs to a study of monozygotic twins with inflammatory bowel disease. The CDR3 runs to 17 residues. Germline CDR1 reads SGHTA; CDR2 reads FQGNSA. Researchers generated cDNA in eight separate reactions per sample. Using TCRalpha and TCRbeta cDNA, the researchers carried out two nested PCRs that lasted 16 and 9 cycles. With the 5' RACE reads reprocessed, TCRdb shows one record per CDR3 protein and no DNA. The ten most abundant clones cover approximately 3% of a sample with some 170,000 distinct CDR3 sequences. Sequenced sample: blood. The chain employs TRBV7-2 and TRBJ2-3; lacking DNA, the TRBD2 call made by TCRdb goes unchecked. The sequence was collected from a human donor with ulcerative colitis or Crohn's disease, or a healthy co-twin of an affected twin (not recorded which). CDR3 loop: CASSLYGTGVRTDTQYF.